This T cell receptor beta chain was captured by sequencing in a study of T-cell reconstitution after alpha-beta-depleted transplantation in children. In this sample, this clonotype turned up many times. Antigen: not known. V was cut by 1 base and J by 2 bases, with 6 bases left in between. The CDR3 is 13 amino acids. Germline values: CDR1 SGHRS, CDR2 YFSETQ. Preparation of the TCRbeta library was carried out with unique molecular identifiers. TCRdb passed the PCR reads through MiXCR, listing each CDR3 protein once. The repertoire consists of a few hundred thousand distinct CDR3 sequences, with under 20% occurring once and the leading ten covering 25% to 30%. Study-wide points: Several hundred expanded graft clones reportedly supplied alpha-beta T cells about two months after transplant. From surviving recipient T cells and thymic progenitors came the high day-60 TCRbeta diversity observed in some patients. One year post-transplant, T-cell counts and diversity were largely derived from T cells produced anew.

V is TRBV5-1 and J is TRBJ1-2, with D uncertain. The source material was PBMCs, mostly from graft donor cells, sampled 360 days after TCRalphabeta/CD19-depleted stem cell transplant. The receptor was isolated from a boy under two years old who had a stem cell transplant for Wiskott-Aldrich syndrome, so the T cells may come from the graft donor. Here the CDR3 DNA reads TGCGCCAGCAGCTTGAGCAGCAACTATGGCTACACCTTC. Its translation is CASSLSSNYGYTF.